This T cell receptor (beta chain) is from a study of shared clonotypes between healthy human individuals. The CDR3 loop spans 17 amino acids. V was clipped by 2 bases and J by 5 bases, with 20 bases between them. From germline, CDR1 is SGHTA and CDR2 FQGNSA. Each PCR replicate from the sorted subsets contained about 180 ng DNA, which is about 30,000 T cell genomes. Assay: immunoSEQ multiplex PCR; the TCRdb copy retains only in-frame clones and omits some. Altogether about 1 million clones are present, more than 60% being singletons, with the ten largest covering approximately 1.5%. The receptor was derived from a man between 18 and 35 years old in good health. The sequencing sample was made of memory CD4+ T cells sorted from blood. Subset noted: CD45RA-negative fraction. The rearrangement uses TRBV7-2 and TRBJ2-3, with D tentatively TRBD1 or TRBD2 (5 bases each). The CDR3 bases are TGTGCCAGCAGCTTAAATAAGCGAGGGGCCGAAAGAGATACGCAGTATTTT. Its translation is CASSLNKRGAERDTQYF.